Each of the 30 T cell receptor beta chains below was sequenced from the same sample in a study of cytomegalovirus exposure and HLA in healthy donors. Primers for the PCR totalled 60 Vbeta and 13 Jbeta. The table came from immunoSEQ multiplex PCR; TCRdb's copy has only in-frame clones and leaves some out. The data contain about 130,000 clones, under 90% of them singletons. The sample consisted of PBMCs. These receptors all stem from a middle-aged woman in good health and CMV-seronegative.

The chain carries TRBV18 and TRBJ2-5, with 9 bases identical to TRBD2. The V gene's germline CDR1 is KGHSH and CDR2 LQKENI. This CDR3 is 17 amino acids long. The V and J ends lost 1 base and 4 bases, in that order; junction bases with no gene match: 10. This chain's CDR3 is CASSPQVAGGLRETQYF. As DNA, the CDR3 is TGTGCCAGCTCACCACAGGTGGCGGGAGGGCTGCGAGAGACCCAGTACTTC.

A remark on this clone: This CDR3 fails to terminate in the conserved phenylalanine or tryptophan, so it likely reflects a read error. The gene calls are TRBV18 and TRBJ2-7; no clear D. The CDR3 covers 13 residues. Trimming shortened V by 3 bases and J by 4 bases, and 10 bases separated the two germline ends. Germline assignment: CDR1 KGHSH and CDR2 LQKENI. The CDR3 DNA reads as TGTGCCAGCTCACCCACTGGGCCTTACGAGCAGTACTCC. Protein: CASSPTGPYEQYS.

The chain couples TRBV2 to TRBJ1-6; perhaps TRBD1 as D (5 bases). Trimming took off 0 bases at V and 9 bases at J, with 12 bases between the two ends. CDR3 size: 15 residues. The germline V gene has CDR1 SNHLY and CDR2 FYNNEI. The CDR3 loop reads CASSEAGQVGSPLHF. CDR3 coding DNA: TGTGCCAGCAGTGAAGCGGGGCAGGTGGGTTCACCCCTCCACTTT.

The chain employs TRBV18 and TRBJ1-1, with 7 bases lining up with TRBD1. The CDR3 extends over 15 amino acids. CDR1 and CDR2 from the germline V gene are KGHSH and LQKENI. The junction had 9 bases not matched to a gene; V was cut back by 6 bases and J by 2 bases. The CDR3 sequence is CASSAFRDSNTEAFF. CDR3 bases: TGTGCCAGCTCGGCCTTCCGGGACAGTAACACTGAAGCTTTCTTT.

V and J are TRBV4-1 and TRBJ2-7; TRBD1 matches at 9 bases. Germline V gene data show CDR1 as MGHRA and CDR2 as YSYEKL. V dropped 2 bases and J dropped 7; count of bases not matched to a gene: 6. This CDR3 region has 14 residues. CDR3 amino acids: CASSQRTGVGEQYF. The CDR3 bases are TGCGCCAGCAGCCAAAGGACAGGGGTAGGGGAGCAGTACTTC.

The J gene is TRBJ1-6, the V gene TRBV4-2; D is unresolved. Per the germline V gene, CDR1 is LGHNA and CDR2 is YNFKEQ. The CDR3 contains 15 residues. The V and J ends lost 1 base and 7 bases respectively, with 11 bases between them. The CDR3 here is CASSQGVVENSPLHF. The CDR3 region has the DNA TGTGCCAGCAGCCAAGGAGTGGTAGAGAATTCACCCCTCCACTTT.

Of note for this clone: This sample also contains other DNA sequences that code for the same CDR3. The V and J genes are TRBV7-2 and TRBJ1-6; 10 nucleotides align to TRBD1. J lost 10 bases, V lost 4 bases, and 4 bases had no gene match. This CDR3 has 14 residues. Germline V gives CDR1 SGHTA, CDR2 FQGNSA. Written as DNA, the CDR3 is TGTGCCAGCAGCTGGGGACAGGGGTACTCACCCCTCCACTTT. The encoded protein is CASSWGQGYSPLHF. Full variable domain (remainder filled in from reference TRBV7-2 and TRBJ1-6): GAGVSQSPSNKVTEKGKDVELRCDPISGHTALYWYRQSLGQGLEFLIYFQGNSAPDKSGLPSDRFSAERTGGSVSTLTIQRTQQEDSAVYLCASSWGQGYSPLHFGNGTRLTVT.

This clone was found many times. The genes are TRBV27 and TRBJ2-7; the match to TRBD1 covers 7 bases. With V trimmed by 5 bases and J by 7 bases, 11 bases remained unmatched. Germline CDR1 and CDR2: MNHEY and SMNVEV (reference sequence). This CDR3 has 14 amino acids. Here the CDR3 reads CASSPGTALGEQYF. The CDR3 coding sequence is TGTGCCAGCAGTCCCGGGACAGCACTGGGGGAGCAGTACTTC.

This chain joins TRBV18 and TRBJ1-1; D is ambiguous. The germline V and J ends were trimmed by 6 bases and 12 bases, with 20 bases remaining between them. Germline-derived CDR1 and CDR2 are KGHSH and LQKENI. The CDR3 has 13 amino acids. The CDR3 sequence is CASSPGEVGLTFF. The CDR3 nucleotides read TGTGCCAGCTCTCCCGGGGAGGTCGGGTTGACTTTCTTT.

This chain links TRBV5-1 with TRBJ1-1; D is uncertain. The CDR3 length is 15 residues. Per germline, CDR1 SGHRS and CDR2 YFSETQ. Trimming took off 0 bases at V and 0 bases at J, with 9 bases between the two ends. In nucleotides, the CDR3 is TGCGCCAGCAGCTTGGCCGCCGCGATGAACACTGAAGCTTTCTTT. It is translated as CASSLAAAMNTEAFF. The whole variable domain, remainder taken from reference TRBV5-1 and TRBJ1-1, is KAGVTQTPRYLIKTRGQQVTLSCSPISGHRSVSWYQQTPGQGLQFLFEYFSETQRNKGNFPGRFSGRQFSNSRSEMNVSTLELGDSALYLCASSLAAAMNTEAFFGQGTRLTVV.

The chain uses TRBV5-1 and TRBJ2-7; 9 bases align to TRBD2. Germline V gene sequence: CDR1 SGHRS, CDR2 YFSETQ. This CDR3 region has 14 residues. The V gene end was trimmed by 2 bases and the J gene end by 2 bases; junction bases not matched to a gene: 2. CDR3 DNA: TGCGCCAGCAGCTTTCAGCGGGAGGCCTACGAGCAGTACTTC. Protein sequence: CASSFQREAYEQYF.

This chain connects TRBV13 to TRBJ2-1; D is perhaps TRBD1 (6 bases). The CDR3 consists of 14 residues. Germline assignment: CDR1 PRHDT and CDR2 FYEKMQ (reference sequence). Trimming stripped 2 bases from V and 6 bases from J, with 11 bases between. The CDR3 bases are TGTGCCAGCAGCTTACCGGACAGAAGCAATGAGCAGTTCTTC. It is translated as CASSLPDRSNEQFF.

This clone was seen more than once but under ten times. The same CDR3 can be traced to other DNA sequences in this sample. The chain links TRBV29-1 to TRBJ1-4; 7 bases line up with TRBD1. J was trimmed by 2 bases and V by 7 bases; bases with no gene match: 1. This CDR3 is built from 12 residues. Per the germline V gene, CDR1 is SQVTM and CDR2 is ANQGSEA. CDR3 amino acids: CSAGQTNEKLFF. The CDR3 DNA reads as TGCAGCGCGGGACAGACTAATGAAAAACTGTTTTTT.

V gene TRBV27 combines with J gene TRBJ2-6; D is ambiguous. V lost 5 bases and J 0 bases, leaving 8 bases between the germline ends. The germline CDR1 and CDR2 sequences are MNHEY and SMNVEV (reference sequence). The CDR3 sequence is 15 residues long. The CDR3 coding sequence is TGTGCCAGCAGTCCACTGTCCTCTGGGGCCAACGTCCTGACTTTC. This codes for CASSPLSSGANVLTF.

The chain couples TRBV4-1 to TRBJ1-1; 10 positions agree with TRBD1. In germline, CDR1 is MGHRA, CDR2 YSYEKL. The V segment lost 0 bases and the J segment 4 bases; nucleotides outside the gene matches: 5. This CDR3 has 16 residues. CDR3 sequence: CASSQEGQGYITEAFF. CDR3 DNA: TGCGCCAGCAGCCAAGAGGGACAGGGGTATATCACTGAAGCTTTCTTT.

The rearrangement joins TRBV19 to TRBJ2-1, with 9 positions matching TRBD2. J lost 4 bases, V lost 4 bases, and 2 bases had no gene match. This CDR3 comprises 14 residues. Germline CDR1 LNHDA, CDR2 SQIVND (reference sequence). This CDR3 reads CASSRAGGYNEQFF. The CDR3 DNA reads TGTGCCAGTAGTAGAGCGGGAGGATACAATGAGCAGTTCTTC.

The chain links TRBV28 to TRBJ1-5, with D perhaps matching TRBD1 (5 bases). Germline values: CDR1 MDHEN, CDR2 SYDVKM. This CDR3 is built from 14 residues. Trimming took 2 bases from V and 2 from J, leaving 7 bases between them. The CDR3 here is CASSLRQRNQPQHF. As DNA, the CDR3 is TGTGCCAGCAGTTTAAGACAGCGCAATCAGCCCCAGCATTTT.

This chain links TRBV9 with TRBJ1-1, with TRBD1 matching over 9 bases. The CDR3 extends over 15 amino acids. Per the germline V gene, CDR1 is SGDLS and CDR2 is YYNGEE. The trim removed 2 bases at V and 1 base at J, leaving 3 bases unmatched. The CDR3 DNA reads TGTGCCAGCAGCGTCCCGGGACAGGGGAACACTGAAGCTTTCTTT. This sequence encodes CASSVPGQGNTEAFF.

This clone was seen a handful of times. CDR3 region: CASSYDPGHIYEQYF. CDR3 nucleotide sequence: TGTGCCAGCAGTTATGACCCGGGACACATCTACGAGCAGTACTTC. This chain connects TRBV6-6 to TRBJ2-7; D possibly corresponds to TRBD1 (6 bases). Germline assignment: CDR1 MNHNY and CDR2 SVGAGI (reference sequence). The CDR3 has 15 residues. Trimming shortened V by 3 bases and J by 3 bases, and 15 bases separated the two germline ends.

The chain uses TRBV27 and TRBJ1-2; perhaps TRBD1 as D (6 bases). V shed 6 bases and J shed 4 bases, with 12 bases lying between them. Germline CDR1 reads MNHEY; CDR2 reads SMNVEV (reference sequence). The CDR3 runs 13 residues. The DNA for the CDR3 is TGTGCCAGCAGAAAGGACAGCGCCTATGGCTACACCTTC. It encodes CASRKDSAYGYTF.

The chain links TRBV11-2 to TRBJ1-4; D not resolved. Trimming took 5 bases from V and 0 from J, leaving 7 bases between them. The CDR3 is made up of 14 amino acids. From germline, CDR1 is SGHAT and CDR2 FQNNGV. CDR3 sequence: CASSPRSTNEKLFF. Written as DNA, the CDR3 is TGTGCCAGCAGCCCCAGATCAACTAATGAAAAACTGTTTTTT.

This clone has only a few counts. The chain combines TRBV27 with TRBJ2-5; D remains ambiguous. Near its end, the DNA agrees better with TRBJ2-7, so the J call may be wrong. The CDR3 contains 15 residues. CDR1 and CDR2 from the germline V gene are MNHEY and SMNVEV (reference sequence). The CDR3 nucleotides are TGTGCCAGCAGTTCCACCTCTCTTCTACTGAACGAGCAGTACTTC. Its protein product is CASSSTSLLLNEQYF.

The rearrangement links TRBV28 to TRBJ1-1; a weak D match, TRBD1 (6 bases). The V and J ends lost 8 bases and 3 bases respectively, with 13 bases between them. Germline V gives CDR1 MDHEN, CDR2 SYDVKM. CDR3 length: 13 residues. Here the CDR3 reads CASLTGSYTEAFF. The CDR3 DNA reads TGTGCCAGCCTTACAGGGTCCTACACTGAAGCTTTCTTT.

V is TRBV27 and J is TRBJ2-1; 12 positions agree with TRBD2. The CDR3 sequence is 14 residues long. CDR1 is MNHEY, CDR2 SMNVEV, per germline (reference sequence). The V and J ends lost 6 bases and 3 bases, in that order; junction bases with no gene match: 0. CDR3 in amino acids: CASRTSGGYNEQFF. The CDR3 coding sequence is TGTGCCAGCAGGACTAGCGGGGGCTACAATGAGCAGTTCTTC.

This clone was counted once. The V gene is TRBV5-1, the J gene TRBJ2-1; 9 bases line up with TRBD2. CDR3 length equals 16 residues. J lost 5 bases, V lost 2 bases, and 8 bases had no gene match. Germline V gives CDR1 SGHRS, CDR2 YFSETQ. CDR3 amino acids: CASSFTAGGRHNEQFF. The DNA of the CDR3 is TGCGCCAGCAGCTTTACAGCGGGAGGACGCCACAATGAGCAGTTCTTC.

The chain employs TRBV27 and TRBJ2-2; TRBD1 matches at 7 bases. The germline CDR1 and CDR2 sequences are MNHEY and SMNVEV (reference sequence). The CDR3 runs to 15 residues. V was pared by 6 bases and J by 3 bases, with 7 bases of the junction left unmatched. The CDR3: CASSQGEWYTGELFF. The CDR3 DNA is TGTGCCAGCAGCCAGGGGGAGTGGTACACCGGGGAGCTGTTTTTT.

This sequence joins TRBV12-5 and TRBJ2-7, with 7 nucleotides matching TRBD1. V shed 2 bases and J 7 bases; nucleotides not matched to a gene: 2. Germline V gene sequence: CDR1 LGHNT, CDR2 FRNRAP. The CDR3 runs to 12 residues. This CDR3 reads CASGLTGDEQYF. In nucleotides, the CDR3 is TGTGCTAGTGGTTTGACAGGGGATGAGCAGTACTTC.

The V call is TRBV6-5, the J call TRBJ1-2, with 9 nucleotides matching TRBD1. Germline V gene lookup returns CDR1 MNHEY and CDR2 SVGAGI. Unmatched junction bases numbered 9, after V lost 6 bases and J lost 7 bases. The CDR3 has 14 residues. In DNA, the CDR3 is TGTGCCAGCAGCGCCTTACAGGGGGCGGGTGGCTACACCTTC. Amino acids: CASSALQGAGGYTF.

This clone was recorded a few times. The V and J genes are TRBV7-2 and TRBJ1-1; 7 nucleotides match TRBD1. V trimming: 2 bases; J trimming: 2 bases; junction bases outside the gene matches: 5. The CDR3 runs to 15 residues. From germline, CDR1 is SGHTA and CDR2 FQGNSA. Here the CDR3 DNA reads TGTGCCAGCAGCTTATGGGACAGCTTAAACACTGAAGCTTTCTTT. It codes for CASSLWDSLNTEAFF.

This clone was seen a few times. V gene TRBV6-6 combines with J gene TRBJ1-3; 7 bases fit TRBD1. CDR1 is MNHNY, CDR2 SVGAGI, per germline (reference sequence). CDR3 length: 16 residues. The J segment lost 5 bases and the V segment lost 2 bases, leaving 9 bases of the junction unmatched. Here the CDR3 DNA reads TGTGCCAGCAGTTACGGGGACAGCTGCTGTCGAAACACCATATATTTT. Protein product: CASSYGDSCCRNTIYF.